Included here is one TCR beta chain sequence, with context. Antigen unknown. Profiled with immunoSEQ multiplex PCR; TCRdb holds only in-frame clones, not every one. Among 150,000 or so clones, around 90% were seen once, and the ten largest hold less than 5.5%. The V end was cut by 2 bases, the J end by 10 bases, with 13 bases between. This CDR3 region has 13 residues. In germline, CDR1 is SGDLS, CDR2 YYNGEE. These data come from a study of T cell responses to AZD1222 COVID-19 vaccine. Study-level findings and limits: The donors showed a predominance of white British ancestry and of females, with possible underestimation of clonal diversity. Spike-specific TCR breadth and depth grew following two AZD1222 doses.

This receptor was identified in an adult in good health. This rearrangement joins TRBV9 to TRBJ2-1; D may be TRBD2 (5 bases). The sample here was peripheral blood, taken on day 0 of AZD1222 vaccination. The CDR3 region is CASSVDPRGEQFF. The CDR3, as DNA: TGTGCCAGCAGCGTCGACCCCCGGGGAGAGCAGTTCTTC. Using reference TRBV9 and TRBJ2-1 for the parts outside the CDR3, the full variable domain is DSGVTQTPKHLITATGQRVTLRCSPRSGDLSVYWYQQSLDQGLQFLIQYYNGEERAKGNILERFSAQQFPDLHSELNLSSLELGDSALYFCASSVDPRGEQFFGPGTRLTVL.